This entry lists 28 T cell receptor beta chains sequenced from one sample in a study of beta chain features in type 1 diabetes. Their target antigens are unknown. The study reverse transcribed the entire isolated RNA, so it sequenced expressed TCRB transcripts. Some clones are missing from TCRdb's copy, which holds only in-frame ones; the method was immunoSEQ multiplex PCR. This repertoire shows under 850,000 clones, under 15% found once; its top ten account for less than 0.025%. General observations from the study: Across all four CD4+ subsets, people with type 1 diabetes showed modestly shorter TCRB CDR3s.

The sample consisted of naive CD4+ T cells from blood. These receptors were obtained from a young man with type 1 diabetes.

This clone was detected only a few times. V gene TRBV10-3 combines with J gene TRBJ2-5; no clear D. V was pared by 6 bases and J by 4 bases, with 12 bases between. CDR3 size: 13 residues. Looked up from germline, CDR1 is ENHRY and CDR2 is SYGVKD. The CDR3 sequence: CAISLRDGETQYF. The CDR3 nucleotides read TGTGCCATCAGCCTCCGAGACGGAGAGACCCAGTACTTC.

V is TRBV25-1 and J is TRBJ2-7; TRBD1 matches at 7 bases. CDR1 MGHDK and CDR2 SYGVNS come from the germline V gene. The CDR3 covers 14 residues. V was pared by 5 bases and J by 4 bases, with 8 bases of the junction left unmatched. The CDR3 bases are TGTGCCAGCAGTAATCCGGGACAGAGTTACGAGCAGTACTTC. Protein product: CASSNPGQSYEQYF.

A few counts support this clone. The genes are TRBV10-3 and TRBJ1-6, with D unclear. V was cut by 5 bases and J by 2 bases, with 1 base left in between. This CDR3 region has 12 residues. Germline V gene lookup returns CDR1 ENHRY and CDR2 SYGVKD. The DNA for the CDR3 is TGTGCCATCAGTACCTATAATTCACCCCTCCACTTT. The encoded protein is CAISTYNSPLHF.

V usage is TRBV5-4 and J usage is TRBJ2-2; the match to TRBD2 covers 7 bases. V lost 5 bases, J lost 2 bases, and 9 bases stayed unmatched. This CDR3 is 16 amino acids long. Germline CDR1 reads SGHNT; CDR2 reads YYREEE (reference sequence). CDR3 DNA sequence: TGTGCCAGCAGTACCGCGAGGGAGGGAAACACCGGGGAGCTGTTTTTT. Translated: CASSTAREGNTGELFF.

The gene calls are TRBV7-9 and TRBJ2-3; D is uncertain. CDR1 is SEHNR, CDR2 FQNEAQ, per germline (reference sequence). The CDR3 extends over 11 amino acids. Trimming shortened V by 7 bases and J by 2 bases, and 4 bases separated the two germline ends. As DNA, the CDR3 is TGTGCCAGCACCCACACAGATACGCAGTATTTT. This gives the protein CASTHTDTQYF.

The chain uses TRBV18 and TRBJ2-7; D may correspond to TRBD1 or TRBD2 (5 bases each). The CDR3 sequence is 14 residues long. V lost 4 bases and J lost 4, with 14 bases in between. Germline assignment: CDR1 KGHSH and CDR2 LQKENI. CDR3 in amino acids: CASSLGAGAYEQYF. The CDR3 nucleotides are TGTGCCAGCTCACTCGGGGCCGGGGCGTACGAGCAGTACTTC.

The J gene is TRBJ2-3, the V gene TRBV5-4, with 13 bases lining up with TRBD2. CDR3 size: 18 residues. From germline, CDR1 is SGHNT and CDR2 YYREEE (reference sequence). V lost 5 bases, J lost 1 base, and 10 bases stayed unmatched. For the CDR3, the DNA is TGTGCCAGCAGTTTAGGACTAGCGGGGGATGGAGGCACAGATACGCAGTATTTT. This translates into CASSLGLAGDGGTDTQYF. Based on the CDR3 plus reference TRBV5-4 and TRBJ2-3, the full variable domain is ETGVTQSPTHLIKTRGQQVTLRCSSQSGHNTVSWYQQALGQGPQFIFQYYREEENGRGNFPPRFSGLQFPNYSSELNVNALELDDSALYLCASSLGLAGDGGTDTQYFGPGTRLTVL.

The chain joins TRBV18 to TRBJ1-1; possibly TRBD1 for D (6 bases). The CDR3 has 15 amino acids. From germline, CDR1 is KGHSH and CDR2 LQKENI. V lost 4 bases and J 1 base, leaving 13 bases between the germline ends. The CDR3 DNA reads TGTGCCAGCTCACATCCTACAGGGAAGAACACTGAAGCTTTCTTT. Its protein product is CASSHPTGKNTEAFF.

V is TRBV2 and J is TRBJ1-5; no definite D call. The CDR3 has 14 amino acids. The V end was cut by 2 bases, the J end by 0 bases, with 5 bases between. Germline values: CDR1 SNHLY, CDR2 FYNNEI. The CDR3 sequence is CASSEINSNQPQHF. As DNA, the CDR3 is TGTGCCAGCAGTGAAATAAATAGCAATCAGCCCCAGCATTTT.

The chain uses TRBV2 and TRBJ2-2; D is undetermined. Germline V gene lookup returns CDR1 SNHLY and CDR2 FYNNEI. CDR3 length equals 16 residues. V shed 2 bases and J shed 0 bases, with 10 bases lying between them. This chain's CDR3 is CASSERGVTNTGELFF. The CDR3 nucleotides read TGTGCCAGCAGTGAACGTGGCGTTACGAACACCGGGGAGCTGTTTTTT.

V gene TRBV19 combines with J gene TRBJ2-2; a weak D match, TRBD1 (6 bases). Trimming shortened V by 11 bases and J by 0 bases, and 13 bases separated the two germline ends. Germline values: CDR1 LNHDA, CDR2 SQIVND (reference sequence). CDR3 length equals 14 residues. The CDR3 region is CAAVDSSNTGELFF. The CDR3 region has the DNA TGTGCCGCGGTGGACAGCTCGAACACCGGGGAGCTGTTTTTT.

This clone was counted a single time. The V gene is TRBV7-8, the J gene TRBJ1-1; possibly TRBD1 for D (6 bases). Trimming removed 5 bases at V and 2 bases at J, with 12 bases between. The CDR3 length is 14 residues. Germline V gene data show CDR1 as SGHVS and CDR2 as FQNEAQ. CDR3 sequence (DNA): TGTGCCAGCAGCCTAGGGGGGGAAAACACTGAAGCTTTCTTT. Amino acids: CASSLGGENTEAFF.

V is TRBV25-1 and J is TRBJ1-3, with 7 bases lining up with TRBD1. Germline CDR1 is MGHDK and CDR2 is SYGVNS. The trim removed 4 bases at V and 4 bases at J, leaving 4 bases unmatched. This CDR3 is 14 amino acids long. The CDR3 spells CASSGRDRGNTIYF. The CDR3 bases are TGTGCCAGCAGTGGGAGGGACAGAGGAAACACCATATATTTT. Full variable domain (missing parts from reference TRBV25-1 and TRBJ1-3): EADIYQTPRYLVIGTGKKITLECSQTMGHDKMYWYQQDPGMELHLIHYSYGVNSTEKGDLSSESTVSRIRTEHFPLTLESARPSHTSQYLCASSGRDRGNTIYFGEGSWLTVV.

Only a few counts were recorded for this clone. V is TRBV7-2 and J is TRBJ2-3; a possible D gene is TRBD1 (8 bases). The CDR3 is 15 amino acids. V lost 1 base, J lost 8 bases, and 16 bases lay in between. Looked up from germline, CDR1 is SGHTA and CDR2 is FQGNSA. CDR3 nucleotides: TGTGCCAGCAGCTTAGAGGGGACTACAGGGGGTACGCAGTATTTT. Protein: CASSLEGTTGGTQYF.

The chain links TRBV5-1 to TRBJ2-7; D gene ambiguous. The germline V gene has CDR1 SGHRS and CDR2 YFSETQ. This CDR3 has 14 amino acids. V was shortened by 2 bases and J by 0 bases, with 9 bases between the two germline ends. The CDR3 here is CASSLQPSSYEQYF. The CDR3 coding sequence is TGCGCCAGCAGCTTACAGCCAAGCTCCTACGAGCAGTACTTC.

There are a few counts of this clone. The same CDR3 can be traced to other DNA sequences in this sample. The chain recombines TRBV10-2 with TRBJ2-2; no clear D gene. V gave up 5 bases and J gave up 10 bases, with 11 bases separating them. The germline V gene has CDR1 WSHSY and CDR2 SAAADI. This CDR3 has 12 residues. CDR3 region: CASSLTGPELFF. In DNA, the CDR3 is TGCGCCAGCAGTTTGACTGGCCCGGAGCTGTTTTTT.

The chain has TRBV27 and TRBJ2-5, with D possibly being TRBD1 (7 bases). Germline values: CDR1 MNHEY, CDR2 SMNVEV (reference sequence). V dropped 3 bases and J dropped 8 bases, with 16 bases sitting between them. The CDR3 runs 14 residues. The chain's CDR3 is CASSLMAGGPTQYF. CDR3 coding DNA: TGTGCCAGCAGTTTGATGGCAGGGGGGCCAACCCAGTACTTC.

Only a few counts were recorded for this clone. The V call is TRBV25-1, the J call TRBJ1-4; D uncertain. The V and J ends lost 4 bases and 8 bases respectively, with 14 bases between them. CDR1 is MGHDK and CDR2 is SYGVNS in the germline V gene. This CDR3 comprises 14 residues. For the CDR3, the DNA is TGTGCCAGCAGTGTTGCCGGTTTCGGGGAAAAACTGTTTTTT. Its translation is CASSVAGFGEKLFF.

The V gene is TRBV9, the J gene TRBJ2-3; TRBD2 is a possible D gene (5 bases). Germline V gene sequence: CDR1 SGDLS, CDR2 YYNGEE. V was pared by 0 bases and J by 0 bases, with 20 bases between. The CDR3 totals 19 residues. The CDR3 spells CASSVGLVEGGRSTDTQYF. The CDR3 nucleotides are TGTGCCAGCAGCGTAGGTTTGGTTGAGGGCGGAAGAAGCACAGATACGCAGTATTTT.

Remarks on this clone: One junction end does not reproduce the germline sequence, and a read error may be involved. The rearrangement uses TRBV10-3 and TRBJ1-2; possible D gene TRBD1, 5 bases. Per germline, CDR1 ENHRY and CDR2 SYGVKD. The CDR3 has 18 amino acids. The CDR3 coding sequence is TGTGCCATCAGAGAGTCTGACGCCGGGACGAAGATCGGGTATGGCTACACCTTC. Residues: CAIRESDAGTKIGYGYTF.

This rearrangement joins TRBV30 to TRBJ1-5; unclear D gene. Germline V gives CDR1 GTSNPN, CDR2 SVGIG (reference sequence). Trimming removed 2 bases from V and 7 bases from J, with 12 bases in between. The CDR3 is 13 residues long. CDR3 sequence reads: CAWSTIVGQPQHF. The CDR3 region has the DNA TGTGCCTGGAGTACGATAGTGGGCCAGCCCCAGCATTTT.

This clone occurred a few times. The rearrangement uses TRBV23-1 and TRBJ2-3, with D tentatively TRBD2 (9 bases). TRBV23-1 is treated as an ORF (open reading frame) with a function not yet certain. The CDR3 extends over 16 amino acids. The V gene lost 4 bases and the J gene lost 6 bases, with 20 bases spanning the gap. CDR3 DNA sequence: TGCGCCAGCAGTCTAGGAGCGGGGGGACAGGCGGATACGCAGTATTTT. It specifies CASSLGAGGQADTQYF.

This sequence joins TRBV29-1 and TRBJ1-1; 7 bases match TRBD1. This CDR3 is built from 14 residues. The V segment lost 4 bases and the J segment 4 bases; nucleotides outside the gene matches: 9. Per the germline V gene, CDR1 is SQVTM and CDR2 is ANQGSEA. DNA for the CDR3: TGCAGCGTTGGAACAGGGGAGGAGGTCACTGAAGCTTTCTTT. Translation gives CSVGTGEEVTEAFF. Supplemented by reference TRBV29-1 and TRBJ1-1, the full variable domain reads SAVISQKPSRDICQRGTSLTIQCQVDSQVTMMFWYRQQPGQSLTLIATANQGSEATYESGFVIDKFPISRPNLTFSTLTVSNMSPEDSSIYLCSVGTGEEVTEAFFGQGTRLTVV.

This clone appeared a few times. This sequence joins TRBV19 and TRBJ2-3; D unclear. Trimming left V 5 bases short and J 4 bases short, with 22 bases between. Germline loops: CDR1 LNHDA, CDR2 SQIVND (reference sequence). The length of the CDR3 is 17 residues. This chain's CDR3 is CASSEYVAYSFPDTQYF. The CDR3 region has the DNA TGTGCCAGTAGTGAATACGTAGCCTACTCTTTCCCAGATACGCAGTATTTT.

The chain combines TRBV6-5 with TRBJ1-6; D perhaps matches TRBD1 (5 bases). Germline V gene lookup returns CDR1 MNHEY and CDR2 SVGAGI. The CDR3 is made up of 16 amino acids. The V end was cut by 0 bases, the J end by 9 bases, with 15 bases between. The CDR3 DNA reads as TGTGCCAGCAGTTACTCCCCAGTGGGGGAAGGTTCACCCCTCCACTTT. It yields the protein CASSYSPVGEGSPLHF.

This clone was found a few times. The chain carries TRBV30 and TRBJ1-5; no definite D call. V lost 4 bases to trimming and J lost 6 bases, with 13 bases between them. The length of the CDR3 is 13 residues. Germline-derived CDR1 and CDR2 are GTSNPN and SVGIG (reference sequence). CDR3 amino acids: CAWMAGPGQPQHF. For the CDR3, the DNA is TGTGCCTGGATGGCAGGTCCGGGTCAGCCCCAGCATTTT.

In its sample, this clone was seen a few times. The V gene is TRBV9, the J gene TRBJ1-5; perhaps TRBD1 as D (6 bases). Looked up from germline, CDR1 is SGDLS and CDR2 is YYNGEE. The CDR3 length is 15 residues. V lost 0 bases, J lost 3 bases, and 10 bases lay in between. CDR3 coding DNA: TGTGCCAGCAGCGTAGGCACAGGGCCCAATCAGCCCCAGCATTTT. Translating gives CASSVGTGPNQPQHF.

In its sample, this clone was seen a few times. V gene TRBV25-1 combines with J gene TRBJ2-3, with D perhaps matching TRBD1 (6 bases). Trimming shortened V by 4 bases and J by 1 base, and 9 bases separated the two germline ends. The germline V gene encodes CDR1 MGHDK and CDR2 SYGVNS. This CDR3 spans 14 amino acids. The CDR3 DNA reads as TGTGCCAGCAGTGCCTGGGGGCGCACAGATACGCAGTATTTT. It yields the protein CASSAWGRTDTQYF.